The clone carrying this T cell receptor (beta chain) was detected a few times. The target antigen is unknown. MiXCR was run by TCRdb on the reads, yielding one entry per CDR3 protein. This repertoire shows fewer than 1,000,000 distinct CDR3 sequences, around a third found once; its top ten account for about an eighth. This specimen belongs to a study of T cell repertoires in cytomegalovirus infection. Study as a whole: It was recently identified HLA-C-restricted and well-studied HLA-B-restricted CMV epitopes that the study used. Based on public TCR beta signatures, there were indications of CMV infection and of a matching HLA type.

Points from the study as a whole: Based on cumulative public TCR beta family frequency, carriers of CMV plus the relevant HLA were identified. What dominated the ex vivo response were HLA-C-restricted CMV-specific TCR beta clonotypes.

This sequence originates from a human donor in good health (CMV status not recorded). Some clones in this sample may be carry-over from other donors' samples. The specimen was cultured CD8+ T cells from PBMCs, collected from culture after CMV antigen stimulation.

CDR3 in DNA: TGTGCCAGTACCGGACTAGCGGGGATCGAGCAGTACTTC. Translating it yields CASTGLAGIEQYF. The genes are TRBV19 and TRBJ2-7; 12 bases line up with TRBD2. Germline loops: CDR1 LNHDA, CDR2 SQIVND (reference sequence). The CDR3 has 13 amino acids. J was trimmed by 6 bases and V by 7 bases; bases with no gene match: 4.